A single sample gave rise to the 19 T cell receptor beta chains below, sequenced in a study of T cell responses to AZD1222 COVID-19 vaccine. This table comes from immunoSEQ multiplex PCR, and its TCRdb copy is limited to in-frame clones, with some not included. The data contain about 180,000 clones, about 85% of them singletons. Sequences were derived from peripheral blood, sampled on day 0 of AZD1222 vaccination. The receptors here all came from an adult in good health.

The V and J genes are TRBV28 and TRBJ2-7; 9 nucleotides align to TRBD1. Germline V CDR1 and CDR2: MDHEN, SYDVKM. After removal of 4 bases from V and 7 bases from J, the junction contained 14 bases not matched to a gene. CDR3 size: 16 residues. The CDR3 reads CASSSWGYRGLFEQYF. Here the CDR3 DNA reads TGTGCCAGCAGTTCCTGGGGGTACAGGGGGCTGTTTGAGCAGTACTTC.

V gene TRBV4-1 combines with J gene TRBJ2-1; D gene uncertain. V lost 1 base, J lost 15 bases, and 1 base lay in between. Germline V gene lookup returns CDR1 MGHRA and CDR2 YSYEKL. CDR3 length equals 8 residues. The CDR3 DNA reads TGCGCCAGCAGCCAAGGGTTCTTC. Translated: CASSQGFF.

The V gene is TRBV7-2, the J gene TRBJ2-7; D is unclear. Trimming removed 5 bases at V and 1 base at J, with 12 bases between. Per germline, CDR1 SGHTA and CDR2 FQGNSA. CDR3 size: 14 residues. CDR3 nucleotides: TGTGCCAGCAGCCGGCAACACTTTTCCTACGAGCAGTACTTC. The encoded protein is CASSRQHFSYEQYF.

This chain joins TRBV2 and TRBJ1-1; D possibly corresponds to TRBD1 (6 bases). The CDR3 has 13 residues. The V gene lost 3 bases and the J gene lost 5 bases, with 10 bases spanning the gap. Germline loops: CDR1 SNHLY, CDR2 FYNNEI. The CDR3 loop reads CASSDRGGTEAFF. CDR3 coding DNA: TGTGCCAGCAGTGACAGGGGAGGAACTGAAGCTTTCTTT.

CDR3 sequence reads: CASSPTGTSGLPYEQYF. Written as DNA, the CDR3 is TGTGCCAGCAGCCCAACCGGGACTAGCGGCCTGCCCTACGAGCAGTACTTC. The chain carries TRBV5-6 and TRBJ2-7; 11 nucleotides agree with TRBD2. Looked up from germline, CDR1 is SGHDT and CDR2 is YYEEEE. V lost 4 bases, J lost 2 bases, and 11 bases stayed unmatched. The CDR3 loop spans 17 amino acids.

In this sample, this clone turned up once. The rearrangement joins TRBV27 to TRBJ2-7, with TRBD1 matching 12 bases. Losses at the gene ends were 8 bases for V and 5 bases for J; bases not matched to a gene: 7. CDR1 MNHEY and CDR2 SMNVEV come from the germline V gene (reference sequence). CDR3 length: 14 amino acids. CDR3 coding DNA: TGTGCCAGCCAAACCGGGACAGGGGGCCACGAGCAGTACTTC. It encodes CASQTGTGGHEQYF.

This chain connects TRBV18 to TRBJ1-1, with a weak D call TRBD1 (5 bases). V lost 6 bases and J 8 bases, leaving 22 bases between the germline ends. The CDR3 contains 15 residues. Germline V gives CDR1 KGHSH, CDR2 LQKENI. CDR3 nucleotide sequence: TGTGCCAGCTCCCCCGGGGCAGGCACCTCTTTGGAAGCTTTCTTT. Its translation: CASSPGAGTSLEAFF.

The rearrangement uses TRBV5-1 and TRBJ2-1; a possible D gene is TRBD1 (5 bases). The CDR3 loop spans 14 amino acids. The V gene's germline CDR1 is SGHRS and CDR2 YFSETQ. With 0 bases removed from V and 6 bases from J, the gap between germline ends came to 10 bases. In DNA, the CDR3 is TGCGCCAGCAGCTTGGAAATAGGGGCCAATGAGCAGTTCTTC. Translating gives CASSLEIGANEQFF.

This clone has only a few counts. This chain joins TRBV25-1 and TRBJ1-2; TRBD1 might be the D (5 bases). The CDR3 runs to 17 residues. V lost 1 base and J lost 9, with 24 bases in between. Per the germline V gene, CDR1 is MGHDK and CDR2 is SYGVNS. CDR3: CASSEFMAGPGVMRYTF. The CDR3 nucleotides are TGTGCCAGCAGTGAATTTATGGCAGGTCCGGGGGTAATGCGCTACACCTTC.

The chain uses TRBV5-1 and TRBJ1-2, with TRBD1 identical over 9 bases. The junction had 4 bases not matched to a gene; V was cut back by 0 bases and J by 7 bases. This CDR3 has 14 residues. The germline gives CDR1 SGHRS, CDR2 YFSETQ. The CDR3 DNA reads as TGCGCCAGCAGCTTGGGGACAGGGGCATTTGGCTACACCTTC. It codes for CASSLGTGAFGYTF.

This chain uses TRBV19 with TRBJ1-2, with D possibly matching TRBD1 (5 bases). The V end was cut by 2 bases, the J end by 6 bases, with 22 bases between. Germline V gives CDR1 LNHDA, CDR2 SQIVND (reference sequence). CDR3 length: 17 residues. The CDR3 DNA reads as TGTGCCAGTAGTATAAGTTCCATATTGGGGGAAGAAAATGGCTACACCTTC. Translation: CASSISSILGEENGYTF.

The chain is built from TRBV30 and TRBJ1-2; D is perhaps TRBD1 (6 bases). CDR1 and CDR2 (germline): GTSNPN, SVGIG (reference sequence). This CDR3 comprises 14 residues. V lost 4 bases and J 2 bases, leaving 14 bases between the germline ends. CDR3 loop: CAWKKGVLNYGYTF. Here the CDR3 DNA reads TGTGCCTGGAAAAAGGGGGTCTTGAACTATGGCTACACCTTC. The full variable domain, rest sourced from reference TRBV30 and TRBJ1-2, is SQTIHQWPATLVQPVGSPLSLECTVEGTSNPNLYWYRQAAGRGLQLLFYSVGIGQISSEVPQNLSASRPQDRQFILSSKKLLLSDSGFYLCAWKKGVLNYGYTFGSGTRLTVV.

V usage is TRBV5-4 and J usage is TRBJ2-5; 12 bases agree with TRBD2. Trimming took 0 bases from V and 4 from J; bases not matched to a gene: 10. CDR1 is SGHNT and CDR2 is YYREEE in the germline V gene (reference sequence). The CDR3 extends over 18 amino acids. The CDR3 DNA reads as TGTGCCAGCAGCTTGGTGATTCTAGCGGGAGGGCCGAGAGAGACCCAGTACTTC. As protein: CASSLVILAGGPRETQYF. Using reference TRBV5-4 and TRBJ2-5 for the parts outside the CDR3, the full variable domain is ETGVTQSPTHLIKTRGQQVTLRCSSQSGHNTVSWYQQALGQGPQFIFQYYREEENGRGNFPPRFSGLQFPNYSSELNVNALELDDSALYLCASSLVILAGGPRETQYFGPGTRLLVL.

V usage is TRBV30 and J usage is TRBJ1-4, with 7 bases identical to TRBD1. CDR3 length equals 13 residues. The J segment lost 7 bases and the V segment lost 3 bases, leaving 5 bases of the junction unmatched. Germline assignment: CDR1 GTSNPN and CDR2 SVGIG (reference sequence). CDR3 in amino acids: CAWSMTGSEKLFF. CDR3 nucleotides: TGTGCCTGGAGCATGACAGGGTCTGAAAAACTGTTTTTT.

The V and J genes are TRBV6-5 and TRBJ2-1, with TRBD2 matching over 11 bases. V was pared by 4 bases and J by 8 bases, with 10 bases of the junction left unmatched. This CDR3 has 16 residues. The germline CDR1 and CDR2 sequences are MNHEY and SVGAGI. The CDR3 DNA follows: TGTGCCAGCAGTTTGACTAGCGGGAACCTGTGGCATGAGCAGTTCTTC. Translated: CASSLTSGNLWHEQFF.

Notes on this clone: In the same sample, other DNA sequences code for this CDR3. The rearrangement joins TRBV9 to TRBJ2-5; 10 bases fit TRBD2. With V trimmed by 0 bases and J by 5 bases, 10 bases remained unmatched. Germline V CDR1 and CDR2: SGDLS, YYNGEE. This CDR3 has 17 amino acids. CDR3 in DNA: TGTGCCAGCAGCGTAGGAGGGCTAGCGGGAGTACGGGAGACCCAGTACTTC. Its translation: CASSVGGLAGVRETQYF.

CDR3 residues: CASSPKGDDYGYTF. CDR3 DNA: TGTGCCAGCAGCCCGAAGGGGGATGACTATGGCTACACCTTC. The rearrangement joins TRBV6-5 to TRBJ1-2; a weak D match, TRBD1 (6 bases). Germline values: CDR1 MNHEY, CDR2 SVGAGI. V was shortened by 6 bases and J by 3 bases, with 14 bases between the two germline ends. The length of the CDR3 is 14 residues.

The chain combines TRBV14 with TRBJ1-1; D is possibly TRBD1 (5 bases). Germline assignment: CDR1 SGHDN and CDR2 FVKESK. The CDR3 covers 15 residues. V lost 0 bases, J lost 5 bases, and 13 bases lay in between. The CDR3 loop is CASSQEGGAGTEAFF. The CDR3 DNA follows: TGTGCCAGCAGCCAAGAAGGAGGGGCGGGAACTGAAGCTTTCTTT.

The chain uses TRBV7-3 and TRBJ2-1; D unclear. Germline loops: CDR1 SGHTA, CDR2 FQGTGA. There are 15 residues in the CDR3. The V end lost 6 bases, the J end lost 3 bases, and 15 bases lay between the germline ends. In DNA, the CDR3 is TGTGCCAGCAGTTCGGACCGGGCTGGCTACAATGAGCAGTTCTTC. Translated: CASSSDRAGYNEQFF.